This T cell receptor (beta chain) was recovered during a study of early T cells in non-severe SARS-CoV-2 infection. Study background: Investigators sequenced bulk RNA drawn from unsorted whole blood, and chains remained unpaired.

Ten or more counts support this clonotype. The CDR3 loop spans 14 amino acids. With 0 bases removed from V and 4 bases from J, the gap between germline ends came to 8 bases. Germline CDR1 and CDR2: LNHNV and YYDKDF (reference sequence). TCRdb fed the 5' RACE reads into MiXCR, producing one record per CDR3 protein. The table has about 40,000 distinct CDR3 sequences, roughly 5% seen once. The rearrangement links TRBV15 to TRBJ2-3, with D possibly TRBD2 on 6 matching bases. The specimen sequenced was whole blood. The sequence was collected from an adult who was a healthcare worker with PCR-confirmed SARS-CoV-2 infection or an uninfected control (not recorded which). The CDR3 DNA follows: TGTGCCACCAGCAGAGAACTAGCCGCAGATACGCAGTATTTT. Its protein is CATSRELAADTQYF.